This TCR beta chain was obtained from a study of control samples from healthy donors and cancer patients. V dropped 0 bases and J dropped 0; count of bases not matched to a gene: 0. Germline assignment: CDR1 SGDLS and CDR2 YYNGEE. The CDR3 has 15 amino acids. Method: immunoSEQ multiplex PCR; TCRdb's copy keeps in-frame clones and lacks some. The sample holds around 140,000 clones; over 75% are singletons and the top ten take 2% to 3%. This clonotype was obtained from a man in his forties or fifties in good health. V gene TRBV9 combines with J gene TRBJ2-7; TRBD1 matches 10 bases. Material for sequencing was blood. Here the CDR3 DNA reads TGTGCCAGCAGCGTAGGGGACAGGGGCTCCTACGAGCAGTACTTC. Protein sequence: CASSVGDRGSYEQYF.